This T cell receptor (beta chain) was identified in a study of blood T cell repertoires in COVID-19. The CDR3 runs 12 residues. In the original workflow: Reference gene primers were amplified, and this amplification served to estimate nucleated cell counts. TCRdb keeps only in-frame clones here, not all; method: immunoSEQ multiplex PCR. The V and J calls and clone size are taken from that table; D and trimming were inferred from the DNA. The sample carries fewer than 250,000 clones, around 83% recorded once. The rearrangement joins TRBV21-1 to TRBJ1-1; the table's D call, TRBD1, was not checked against the DNA. TRBV21-1 is an annotated pseudogene. The sequencing sample was made of peripheral blood. The clonotype comes from a man aged 50 to 59 with active or convalescent COVID-19. CDR3 bases: TGTGCCATCACACTGACCGGGACAGAAGCTTTCTTT. It encodes CAITLTGTEAFF.